Listed below are T cell receptor beta chains from one sample, sequenced in a study of cytomegalovirus exposure and HLA in healthy donors. TCRdb's table, derived via immunoSEQ multiplex PCR, lists solely in-frame clones and lacks some. This table holds around 210,000 clones, more than 75% found once. Sequencing was carried out using PBMCs. These receptors were collected from a girl under 10 years old in good health and CMV-seronegative. Each CDR3 is given with its conserved first and last residue. The D gene is left open where the match is weak. The size entry is marked missing in some rows and otherwise reads once, few, many or a size class.

v_gene,d_gene,len,abundance,j_gene,CDR3aa,CDR3nt
TRBV18,NA,14,few,TRBJ2-7,CASSPTTSSYEQYF,TGTGCCAGCTCACCTACGACTAGCTCCTACGAGCAGTACTTC
TRBV21-1,NA,17,NA,TRBJ2-7,CASSKVRPGRGTYEQYF,TGTGCCAGCAGCAAAGTAAGGCCGGGACGGGGGACCTACGAGCAGTACTTC
TRBV14,TRBD2,14,NA,TRBJ2-2,CASETSGNTGELFF,TGTGCCAGCGAGACTAGCGGCAACACCGGGGAGCTGTTTTTT
TRBV27,TRBD2,14,NA,TRBJ2-5,CASSLGGGVKTQYF,TGTGCCAGCAGTCTGGGTGGGGGGGTGAAGACCCAGTACTTC
TRBV13,NA,16,NA,TRBJ1-6,CASSLGASSYNSPLHF,TGTGCCAGCAGCTTAGGCGCGAGCTCCTATAATTCACCCCTCCACTTT
TRBV2,NA,13,few,TRBJ1-1,CASVYRRNTEAFF,TGTGCCAGTGTCTACAGGAGGAACACTGAAGCTTTCTTT
TRBV28,NA,14,NA,TRBJ2-7,CASSAADSSYEQYF,TGTGCCAGCAGTGCGGCCGATAGCTCCTACGAGCAGTACTTC
TRBV19,NA,15,once,TRBJ2-7,CASKSRTGSSYEQYF,TGTGCCAGTAAAAGTCGCACAGGCTCTTCCTACGAGCAGTACTTC
TRBV19,NA,17,NA,TRBJ2-2,CASSIVIRVGQRGELFF,TGTGCCAGTAGTATAGTTATACGTGTCGGACAGCGCGGGGAGCTGTTTTTT
TRBV28,TRBD2,13,NA,TRBJ2-2,CASSLGGGGELFF,TGTGCCAGCAGTTTAGGGGGGGGCGGGGAGCTGTTTTTT
TRBV2,NA,12,NA,TRBJ1-5,CASSIQGRAQHF,TGTGCCAGCAGTATACAGGGAAGAGCCCAGCATTTT
TRBV6-5,TRBD1,12,NA,TRBJ1-2,CASSRQGRGYTF,TGTGCCAGCAGTCGACAGGGGAGAGGCTACACCTTC
TRBV11-2,NA,15,NA,TRBJ1-5,CASSRTGSWGQPQHF,TGTGCCAGCAGCCGCACAGGTTCCTGGGGTCAGCCCCAGCATTTT
TRBV5-1,NA,15,few,TRBJ1-5,CASSLGGVMNQPQHF,TGCGCCAGCAGCTTGGGGGGCGTTATGAATCAGCCCCAGCATTTT
TRBV2,NA,13,NA,TRBJ2-7,CASNLRSKNEQYF,TGTGCCAGCAACCTACGATCAAAAAACGAGCAGTACTTC
TRBV15,TRBD2,15,NA,TRBJ2-7,CATSIRGGASGEQYF,TGTGCCACCAGCATACGGGGGGGGGCCTCCGGCGAGCAGTACTTC
TRBV6-1,NA,15,NA,TRBJ2-6,CASSRQVSGANVLTF,TGTGCCAGCAGTCGGCAGGTCTCTGGGGCCAACGTCCTGACTTTC
TRBV7-9,NA,17,NA,TRBJ2-2,CASSPRGTGEWTGELFF,TGTGCCAGCAGCCCGAGGGGTACGGGGGAATGGACCGGGGAGCTGTTTTTT
TRBV5-4,NA,15,NA,TRBJ2-5,CASSLDRESQETQYF,TGTGCCAGCAGCTTGGACAGGGAGAGCCAAGAGACCCAGTACTTC
TRBV2,NA,11,NA,TRBJ2-1,CASTGYNEQFF,TGTGCCAGCACAGGTTACAATGAGCAGTTCTTC
TRBV6-5,TRBD1,15,once,TRBJ2-3,CASSSGTGGTDTQYF,TGTGCCAGCAGTTCCGGGACAGGGGGCACAGATACGCAGTATTTT
TRBV20-1,NA,11,NA,TRBJ2-7,CSARGRHEQYF,TGCAGTGCTAGGGGCCGACACGAGCAGTACTTC
TRBV9,TRBD2,14,NA,TRBJ2-7,CASSALAGFGEQYF,TGTGCCAGCAGTGCACTAGCGGGATTCGGCGAGCAGTACTTC
TRBV4-1,NA,13,NA,TRBJ1-5,CASSFHSNQPQHF,TGCGCCAGCAGCTTCCATAGCAATCAGCCCCAGCATTTT
TRBV5-1,NA,13,NA,TRBJ1-4,CASSAGTNEKLFF,TGCGCCAGCAGCGCAGGGACTAATGAAAAACTGTTTTTT
TRBV5-6,NA,15,once,TRBJ2-3,CASSQQGGSTDTQYF,TGTGCCAGCAGCCAACAGGGTGGGAGCACAGATACGCAGTATTTT
TRBV4-1,NA,13,NA,TRBJ2-7,CASSQGFAGEQYF,TGCGCCAGCAGCCAAGGATTTGCGGGCGAGCAGTACTTC
TRBV5-4,NA,13,NA,TRBJ2-3,CASSFWASDTQYF,TGTGCCAGCAGCTTTTGGGCCTCAGATACGCAGTATTTT
TRBV7-9,TRBD2,18,NA,TRBJ2-5,CASSLGGRLAARQETQYF,TGTGCCAGCAGCTTAGGGGGCAGACTAGCGGCTCGCCAAGAGACCCAGTACTTC
TRBV25-1,NA,14,NA,TRBJ1-6,CASSDSRSYSPLHF,TGTGCCAGCAGTGATTCACGGAGTTATTCACCCCTCCACTTT
TRBV25-1,NA,14,NA,TRBJ2-3,CASSDRGRGDTQYF,TGTGCCAGCAGTGATCGAGGGCGAGGAGATACGCAGTATTTT
TRBV6-5,NA,13,NA,TRBJ2-7,CASRDPGFYEQYF,TGTGCCAGCAGGGACCCGGGATTCTACGAGCAGTACTTC
TRBV7-2,TRBD2,19,NA,TRBJ2-1,CASSRTRTSGRSRGNEQFF,TGTGCCAGCAGCCGGACTCGGACTAGCGGGAGAAGCAGGGGGAATGAGCAGTTCTTC
TRBV7-2,TRBD1,15,NA,TRBJ1-1,CASSLAGTGGTEAFF,TGTGCCAGCAGCTTAGCCGGGACAGGGGGCACTGAAGCTTTCTTT
TRBV5-1,TRBD2,20,once,TRBJ2-3,CASSLRAGLTPALSTDTQYF,TGCGCCAGCAGCTTGCGAGCGGGGCTCACCCCTGCACTTAGCACAGATACGCAGTATTTT
TRBV27,NA,15,NA,TRBJ1-5,CASSFSGAGSQPQHF,TGTGCCAGCAGCTTTAGCGGGGCAGGGAGTCAGCCCCAGCATTTT